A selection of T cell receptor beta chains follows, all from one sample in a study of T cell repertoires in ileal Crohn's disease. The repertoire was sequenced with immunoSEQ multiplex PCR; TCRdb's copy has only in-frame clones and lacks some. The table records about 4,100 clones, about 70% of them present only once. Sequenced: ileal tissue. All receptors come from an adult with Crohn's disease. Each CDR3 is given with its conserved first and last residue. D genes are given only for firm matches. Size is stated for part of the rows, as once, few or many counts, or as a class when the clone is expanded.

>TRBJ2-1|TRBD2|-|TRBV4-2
CASSQQTSGGAGFF
TGTGCCAGCAGCCAACAGACTAGCGGGGGGGCTGGGTTCTTC
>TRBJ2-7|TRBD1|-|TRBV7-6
CASSSRYPGQGIHEQYF
TGTGCCAGCAGCTCGAGATATCCGGGACAGGGAATCCACGAGCAGTACTTC
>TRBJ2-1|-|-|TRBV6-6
CASSPTDRKPRTQFF
TGTGCCAGCAGCCCTACTGACAGGAAACCCCGTACGCAGTTCTTC
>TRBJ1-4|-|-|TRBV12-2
CASREGAGRWEKLFF
TGTGCAAGTCGCGAAGGTGCAGGGAGGTGGGAAAAACTGTTTTTT
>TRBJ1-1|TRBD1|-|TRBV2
CASSPYQQGETEAFF
TGTGCCAGCAGTCCTTATCAACAGGGGGAAACTGAAGCTTTCTTT
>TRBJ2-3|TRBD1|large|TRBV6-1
CASSVDRDTQYF
TGTGCCAGCAGTGTGGACAGGGATACGCAGTATTTT
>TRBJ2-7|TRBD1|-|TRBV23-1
CARPTGGQYEQYF
TGCGCCAGACCAACAGGGGGTCAGTACGAGCAGTACTTC
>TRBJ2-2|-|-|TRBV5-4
CASSLPRDWTNTGELFF
TGTGCCAGCAGCTTGCCCCGGGACTGGACGAACACCGGGGAGCTGTTTTTT
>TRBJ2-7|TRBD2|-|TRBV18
CASSPSTGGYEQYF
TGTGCCAGCTCACCATCCACGGGGGGCTACGAGCAGTACTTC
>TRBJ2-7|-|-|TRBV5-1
CASSLEAQAYEQYF
TGCGCCAGCAGCTTGGAGGCCCAGGCCTACGAGCAGTACTTC
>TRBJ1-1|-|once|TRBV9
CASSPPGGPRTEAFF
TGTGCCAGCAGCCCGCCGGGGGGGCCGAGGACTGAAGCTTTCTTT
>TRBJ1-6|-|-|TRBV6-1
CASSEQENSPLHF
TGTGCCAGCAGTGAACAAGAGAATTCACCCCTCCACTTT
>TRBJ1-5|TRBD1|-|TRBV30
CAWNDGRGQGQPQHF
TGTGCCTGGAACGATGGCAGGGGGCAGGGCCAGCCCCAGCATTTT
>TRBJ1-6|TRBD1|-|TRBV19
CASSPGQDPSNSPLHF
TGTGCCAGTAGTCCCGGACAGGATCCATCCAATTCACCCCTCCACTTT
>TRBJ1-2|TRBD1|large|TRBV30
CAWSSGTGGGGYTF
TGTGCCTGGTCCTCCGGGACAGGGGGAGGCGGCTACACCTTC
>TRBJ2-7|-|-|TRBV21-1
CASIWLQTYEQYF
TGTGCCAGCATTTGGCTGCAGACCTACGAGCAGTACTTC
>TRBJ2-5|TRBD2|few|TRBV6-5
CASTKAGGVGETQYF
TGTGCCAGCACTAAGGCGGGGGGGGTGGGGGAGACCCAGTACTTC
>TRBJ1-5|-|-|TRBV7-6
CASSLAVRDPNQPQHF
TGTGCCAGCAGCTTAGCGGTGCGGGACCCCAATCAGCCCCAGCATTTT
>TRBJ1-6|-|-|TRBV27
CASRTGRNPNSPLHF
TGTGCCAGCAGAACAGGGAGAAACCCTAATTCACCCCTCCACTTT
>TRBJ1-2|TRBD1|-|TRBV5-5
CASSLAQGVRGYTF
TGTGCCAGCAGCTTGGCGCAGGGGGTACGAGGCTACACCTTC
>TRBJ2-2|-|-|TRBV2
CASSIGDTGELFF
TGTGCCAGCAGTATCGGGGACACCGGGGAGCTGTTTTTT
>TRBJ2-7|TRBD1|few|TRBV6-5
CASSPSTGGNYEQYF
TGTGCCAGCAGCCCATCGACAGGGGGGAACTACGAGCAGTACTTC
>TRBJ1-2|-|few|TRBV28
CATKWAAGANYGYTF
TGTGCCACCAAGTGGGCAGCAGGCGCTAACTATGGCTACACCTTC
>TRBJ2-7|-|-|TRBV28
CASSGGGHYEQYF
TGTGCCAGCAGTGGGGGGGGGCACTACGAGCAGTACTTC
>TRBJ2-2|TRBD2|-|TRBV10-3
CAIGGGANTGELFF
TGTGCCATCGGCGGGGGGGCGAACACCGGGGAGCTGTTTTTT
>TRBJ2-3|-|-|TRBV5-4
CASSLEVALSSTDTQYF
TGTGCCAGCAGCTTGGAAGTAGCCTTAAGTAGCACAGATACGCAGTATTTT
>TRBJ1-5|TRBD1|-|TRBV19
CASRSRQGARGQPQHF
TGTGCCAGTAGATCAAGACAGGGGGCGCGGGGTCAGCCCCAGCATTTT
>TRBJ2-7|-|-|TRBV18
CASSPRTTGTYEQYF
TGTGCCAGCTCACCGAGGACGACAGGTACCTACGAGCAGTACTTC
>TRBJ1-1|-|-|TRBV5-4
CASSLDSLSEAFF
TGTGCCAGCAGCTTGGACAGCCTTAGTGAAGCTTTCTTT
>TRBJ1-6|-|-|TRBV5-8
CASISRLSSYNSPLHF
TGTGCCAGCATTTCCAGGCTGAGCTCCTATAATTCACCCCTCCACTTT
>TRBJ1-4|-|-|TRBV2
CASRDPGQEEKLFF
TGTGCCAGCAGGGACCCGGGACAAGAAGAAAAACTGTTTTTT
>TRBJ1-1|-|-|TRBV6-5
CASNIGGSNTEAFF
TGTGCCAGCAATATCGGAGGTTCAAACACTGAAGCTTTCTTT
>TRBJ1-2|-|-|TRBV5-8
CASSLDAGWHYGYTF
TGTGCCAGCAGCTTGGATGCAGGGTGGCACTATGGCTACACCTTC
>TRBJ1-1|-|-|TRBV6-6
CASSYSTASVEAFF
TGTGCCAGCAGTTACTCGACAGCCTCGGTAGAAGCTTTCTTT
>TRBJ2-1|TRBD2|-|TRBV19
CASSTKAGFYNEQFF
TGTGCCAGTAGTACCAAAGCGGGATTCTACAATGAGCAGTTCTTC
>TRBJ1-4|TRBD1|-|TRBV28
CASSLNRGRAEKLFF
TGTGCCAGCAGCCTTAACAGGGGGCGAGCTGAAAAACTGTTTTTT
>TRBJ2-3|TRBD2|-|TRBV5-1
CASSLVQRGVDTQYF
TGCGCCAGCAGCTTGGTCCAGCGGGGGGTAGATACGCAGTATTTT
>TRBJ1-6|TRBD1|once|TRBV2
CASRIDRGNSPLHF
TGTGCCAGCAGAATAGACAGGGGAAATTCACCCCTCCACTTT
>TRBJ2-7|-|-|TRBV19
CASSIAYNPREQYF
TGTGCCAGTAGTATAGCCTATAACCCGCGCGAGCAGTACTTC
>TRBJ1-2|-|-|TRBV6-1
CASTVSVTVGSSF
TGTGCCAGCACGGTCTCAGTCACAGTGGGGAGCTCCTTC
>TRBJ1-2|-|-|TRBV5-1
CASSFGTPSNYGYTF
TGCGCCAGCAGCTTCGGGACTCCATCTAACTATGGCTACACCTTC
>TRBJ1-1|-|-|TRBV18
CASSPSLNTEAFF
TGTGCCAGCTCACCTTCATTGAACACTGAAGCTTTCTTT